This is a list of T cell receptor beta chains from one sample in a study of T cells in Graves' hyperthyroidism and ophthalmopathy. One entry per CDR3 protein, called by TCRdb with MiXCR from the multiplex PCR reads. This repertoire shows 95,000 to 110,000 distinct CDR3 sequences, about 17% found once; its top ten account for about 44%. Sequencing was done on a sample of blood. Source of these receptors: a woman between 45 and 60 years old with Graves' hyperthyroidism. Both conserved end residues are part of each CDR3. The order of the fields is clone size, J gene, V gene, D gene, CDR3 protein, CDR3 DNA. D genes are given only for firm matches. Size is stated for part of the rows, as once, few or many counts, or as a class when the clone is expanded.

clone_size: NA; j_call: TRBJ2-3; v_call: TRBV4-1; d_call: TRBD1; cdr3_aa: CASSPGTGGTDTQYF; cdr3_nt: TGCGCCAGCAGCCCCGGGACAGGGGGCACAGATACGCAGTATTTT
clone_size: NA; j_call: TRBJ2-2; v_call: TRBV20-1; d_call: TRBD2; cdr3_aa: CSARDGRLAGGLSGELFF; cdr3_nt: TGCAGTGCTAGAGATGGGCGCTTAGCGGGAGGGCTCTCCGGGGAGCTGTTTTTT
clone_size: many; j_call: TRBJ1-2; v_call: TRBV6-2/TRBV6-3; d_call: NA; cdr3_aa: CASSHRAMNYGYTF; cdr3_nt: TGTGCCAGCAGCCACAGGGCGATGAACTATGGCTACACCTTC
clone_size: many; j_call: TRBJ2-3; v_call: TRBV6-6; d_call: TRBD2; cdr3_aa: CASSYGLAGGSTDTQYF; cdr3_nt: TGTGCCAGCAGTTACGGTCTAGCGGGAGGGAGCACAGATACGCAGTATTTT
clone_size: NA; j_call: TRBJ2-7; v_call: TRBV6-1; d_call: TRBD2; cdr3_aa: CASSGEGYEQYF; cdr3_nt: TGTGCCAGCAGTGGGGAGGGGTACGAGCAGTACTTC
clone_size: few; j_call: TRBJ1-1; v_call: TRBV12-3/TRBV12-4; d_call: NA; cdr3_aa: CASSLPTGEAFF; cdr3_nt: TGTGCCAGCAGTTTACCGACAGGTGAAGCTTTCTTT
clone_size: few; j_call: TRBJ2-3; v_call: TRBV2; d_call: NA; cdr3_aa: CASIRGPGTDTQYF; cdr3_nt: TGTGCCAGCATTCGGGGCCCCGGCACAGATACGCAGTATTTT
clone_size: many; j_call: TRBJ2-5; v_call: TRBV12-3/TRBV12-4; d_call: NA; cdr3_aa: CASSLAPQETQYF; cdr3_nt: TGTGCCAGCAGTTTGGCACCCCAAGAGACCCAGTACTTC
clone_size: NA; j_call: TRBJ2-1; v_call: TRBV20-1; d_call: TRBD2; cdr3_aa: CSARRSGRANEQFF; cdr3_nt: TGCAGTGCTAGACGGTCAGGGAGGGCCAATGAGCAGTTCTTC
clone_size: many; j_call: TRBJ1-3; v_call: TRBV6-5; d_call: NA; cdr3_aa: CASSYGGNGNTIYF; cdr3_nt: TGTGCCAGCAGTTACGGGGGGAATGGAAACACCATATATTTT
clone_size: many; j_call: TRBJ2-1; v_call: TRBV14; d_call: TRBD1; cdr3_aa: CASSQRQGGNNEQFF; cdr3_nt: TGTGCCAGCAGCCAACGACAGGGGGGGAACAATGAGCAGTTCTTC
clone_size: many; j_call: TRBJ2-1; v_call: TRBV5-1; d_call: NA; cdr3_aa: CASSFSEKVNEQFF; cdr3_nt: TGCGCCAGCAGCTTTAGCGAGAAGGTCAATGAGCAGTTCTTC
clone_size: many; j_call: TRBJ2-5; v_call: TRBV3-1; d_call: TRBD2; cdr3_aa: CASSLTGGGETQYF; cdr3_nt: TGTGCCAGCAGCCTCACCGGGGGGGGGGAGACCCAGTACTTC
clone_size: NA; j_call: TRBJ2-5; v_call: TRBV28; d_call: NA; cdr3_aa: CASSFWSQQETQYF; cdr3_nt: TGTGCCAGCAGTTTCTGGTCACAGCAAGAGACCCAGTACTTC
clone_size: NA; j_call: TRBJ1-4; v_call: TRBV5-6; d_call: NA; cdr3_aa: CASSSPGTEEKLFF; cdr3_nt: TGTGCCAGCAGCTCCCCAGGGACGGAGGAAAAACTGTTTTTT
clone_size: many; j_call: TRBJ2-4; v_call: TRBV28; d_call: NA; cdr3_aa: CASSPGPRRQNIQYF; cdr3_nt: TGTGCCAGCAGTCCCGGCCCTCGACGGCAAAACATTCAGTACTTC
clone_size: many; j_call: TRBJ2-3; v_call: TRBV7-7; d_call: TRBD2; cdr3_aa: CASSAGLARSDTQYF; cdr3_nt: TGTGCTAGCAGCGCCGGACTAGCGAGGTCAGATACGCAGTATTTT
clone_size: NA; j_call: TRBJ2-7; v_call: TRBV3-1; d_call: NA; cdr3_aa: CASSSAGSRGERYF; cdr3_nt: TGTGCCAGCAGCTCGGCCGGTAGCAGAGGGGAGCGGTACTTC
clone_size: many; j_call: TRBJ1-1; v_call: TRBV20-1; d_call: TRBD1; cdr3_aa: CSASPDRGNTEAFF; cdr3_nt: TGCAGTGCTAGCCCCGACAGGGGGAACACTGAAGCTTTCTTT
clone_size: many; j_call: TRBJ2-1; v_call: TRBV5-1; d_call: TRBD2; cdr3_aa: CASSTGLVRNEQFF; cdr3_nt: TGCGCCAGCAGCACGGGACTAGTACGAAATGAGCAGTTCTTC
clone_size: many; j_call: TRBJ1-6; v_call: TRBV6-1; d_call: TRBD1; cdr3_aa: CASRRTGTGNSPLHF; cdr3_nt: TGTGCCAGCAGACGAACCGGGACAGGGAATTCACCCCTCCACTTT